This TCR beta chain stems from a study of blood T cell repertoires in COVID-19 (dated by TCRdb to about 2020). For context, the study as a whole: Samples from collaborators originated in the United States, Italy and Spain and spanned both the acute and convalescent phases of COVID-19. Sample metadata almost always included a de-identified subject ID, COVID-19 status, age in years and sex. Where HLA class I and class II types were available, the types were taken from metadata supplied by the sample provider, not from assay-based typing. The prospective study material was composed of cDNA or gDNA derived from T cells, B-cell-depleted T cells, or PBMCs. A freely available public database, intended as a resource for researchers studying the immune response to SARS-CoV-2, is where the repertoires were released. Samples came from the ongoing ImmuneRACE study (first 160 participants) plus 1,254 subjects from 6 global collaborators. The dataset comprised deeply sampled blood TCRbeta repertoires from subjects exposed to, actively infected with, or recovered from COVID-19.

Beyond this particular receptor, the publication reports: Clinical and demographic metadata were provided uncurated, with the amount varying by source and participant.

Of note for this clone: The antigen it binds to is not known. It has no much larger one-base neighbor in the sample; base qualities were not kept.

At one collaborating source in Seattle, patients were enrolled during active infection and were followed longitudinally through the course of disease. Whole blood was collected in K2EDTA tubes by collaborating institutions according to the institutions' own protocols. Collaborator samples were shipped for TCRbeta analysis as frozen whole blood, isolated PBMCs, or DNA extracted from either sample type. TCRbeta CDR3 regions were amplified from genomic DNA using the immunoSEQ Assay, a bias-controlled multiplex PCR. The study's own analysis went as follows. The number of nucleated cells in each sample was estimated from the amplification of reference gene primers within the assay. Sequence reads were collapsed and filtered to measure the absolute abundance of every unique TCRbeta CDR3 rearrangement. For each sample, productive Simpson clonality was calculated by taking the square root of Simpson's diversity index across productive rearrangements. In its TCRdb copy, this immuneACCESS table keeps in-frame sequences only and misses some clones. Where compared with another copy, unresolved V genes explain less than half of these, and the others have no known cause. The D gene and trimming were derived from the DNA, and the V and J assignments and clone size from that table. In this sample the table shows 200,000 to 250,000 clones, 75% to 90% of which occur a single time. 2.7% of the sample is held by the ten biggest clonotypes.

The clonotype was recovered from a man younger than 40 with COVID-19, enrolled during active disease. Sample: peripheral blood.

The CDR3 protein is CASSIDPGRGHEKLFF. The base sequence is TGTGCCAGTAGTATAGACCCCGGCAGGGGGCATGAAAAACTGTTTTTT. The chain employs TRBV19 and TRBJ1-4; TRBD1 aligns with 8 central bases. The CDR3 has 16 amino acids, counting the end cysteine and phenylalanine. The retained sequence is limited to the CDR3, 48 bases, with the frame set at the first base. According to the germline V gene (reference sequence), CDR1 reads LNHDA and CDR2 reads SQIVND. Germline trimming: 0 bases from V, 6 bases from J; junction bases outside gene matches: 6.